This T cell receptor beta chain was recovered during a study of cytomegalovirus exposure and HLA in healthy donors. CDR1 and CDR2 from the germline V gene are MNHEY and SMNVEV (reference sequence). V shed 5 bases, J shed 0 bases, and the junction held 7 bases outside the gene matches. The CDR3 consists of 16 residues. A multiplex PCR was run with 60 Vbeta primers and 13 Jbeta primers. Sequencing used immunoSEQ multiplex PCR; TCRdb keeps in-frame clones, though not all of them. The sample yields 200,000 to 250,000 clones, 60% to 85% seen once. This sequence was found in a man aged 40-50 years in good health and CMV-seronegative. V and J are TRBV27 and TRBJ1-5; TRBD1 aligns across 7 bases. The specimen was PBMCs. Here the CDR3 reads CASSPSGTVSNQPQHF. The CDR3 region has the DNA TGTGCCAGCAGTCCCTCCGGGACAGTTAGCAATCAGCCCCAGCATTTT.